This T cell receptor beta chain was retrieved from a study of blood T cell repertoires in COVID-19. This clone came up a few times. Participants came from 20 to 25 US areas, aged about 18 to 100 years. Two negative PCRs, clearance, or symptom resolution characterized the recovered Cohort 3 donors. The ends were cut back, 3 bases at V and 6 bases at J, with 14 bases in the middle. The CDR3 extends over 15 amino acids. Per germline, CDR1 LNHDA and CDR2 SQIVND (reference sequence). Original analysis: Counts of nucleated cells, estimated from reference gene primer amplification, were obtained. TCRdb's copy holds only in-frame clones and misses some; the assay was immunoSEQ multiplex PCR. The DNA gave D and trimming, while V, J and clone size come from that table. The data show over 250,000 clones, more than 75% seen once.

V is TRBV19 and J is TRBJ1-4; D is perhaps TRBD1 (6 bases). The source of this sequence is a woman aged 30 to 39 who had recovered from COVID-19. Sequenced input: PBMCs or T cells enriched from blood (not recorded which). The CDR3 spells CASSISGGWDEKLFF. CDR3 in DNA: TGTGCCAGTAGTATCAGTGGGGGCTGGGATGAAAAACTGTTTTTT.